The present T cell receptor (beta chain) was sequenced within a study of blood T cell repertoires in COVID-19 (dated by TCRdb to between 2020 and 2021). Notes on the research overall: Samples from collaborators originated in the United States, Italy and Spain and spanned both the acute and convalescent phases of COVID-19. The material from the prospective study consisted of cDNA or gDNA derived from T cells, B-cell-depleted T cells, or PBMCs. The sample metadata nearly always contained a de-identified subject ID, COVID-19 status, age in years and sex. The repertoires were made available in a free public database intended to serve as a resource for research on the immune response to SARS-CoV-2. Subjects who had been exposed to COVID-19, were actively infected with it, or had recovered from it provided the deeply sampled blood TCRbeta repertoires that made up the dataset. The samples were drawn from the first 160 participants of the ongoing ImmuneRACE study and from 1,254 subjects provided by 6 global collaborators. Where available, HLA class I and class II types were obtained from metadata supplied by the sample provider rather than from assay-based typing. The investigation overall reported the following: How much clinical and demographic metadata was included differed by source and by participant, and the metadata was provided uncurated.

On this clone: Its antigen is not yet known. Base-call qualities are not available, and no considerably larger clone is one nucleotide away.

In the germline V gene, CDR1 corresponds to SGHTA and CDR2 to FQGNSA. The CDR3, cysteine through phenylalanine, is 15 amino acids long. The CDR3 DNA has 45 bases and is translated from base 1. Germline trimming amounts to 8 bases on V and 2 bases on J, with 11 as the count of junction bases outside the gene matches. TCRbeta CDR3 regions were amplified from genomic DNA using the immunoSEQ Assay, a bias-controlled multiplex PCR. The original methods were these. Nucleated cell counts per sample were estimated from amplification of reference gene primers within the assay. To quantify the absolute abundance of each unique TCRbeta CDR3 rearrangement, sequence reads were collapsed and filtered. Productive Simpson clonality was computed per sample as the square root of Simpson's diversity index over productive rearrangements. As stored in TCRdb, this immuneACCESS dataset retains in-frame rearrangements with V and J assigned. A fraction of the clones does not appear; measured against another copy, unresolved V genes explain less than half of the discrepancy, and the remainder lacks a known reason. V, J and clone size reflect that table, while D and trimming were determined from the DNA. In this sample the table shows tens of thousands of clones, around 83% of which occur a single time. The top ten clones comprise more than 20% of the sample.

The collaborating institutions used their own protocols to collect whole blood in K2EDTA tubes. Collaborator samples were shipped for TCRbeta analysis as frozen whole blood, isolated PBMCs, or DNA extracted from either sample type. The chain is encoded by TRBV7-2 joined to TRBJ1-1, and TRBD1 matches 7 of the central bases. Sequences were obtained from peripheral blood. The TCR originated in a human donor in a cohort sampled during active COVID-19. The CDR3 amino acid sequence is: CASATGSFSNTEAFF. The nucleotides read TGTGCCAGCGCGACAGGGTCATTTTCCAACACTGAAGCTTTCTTT.